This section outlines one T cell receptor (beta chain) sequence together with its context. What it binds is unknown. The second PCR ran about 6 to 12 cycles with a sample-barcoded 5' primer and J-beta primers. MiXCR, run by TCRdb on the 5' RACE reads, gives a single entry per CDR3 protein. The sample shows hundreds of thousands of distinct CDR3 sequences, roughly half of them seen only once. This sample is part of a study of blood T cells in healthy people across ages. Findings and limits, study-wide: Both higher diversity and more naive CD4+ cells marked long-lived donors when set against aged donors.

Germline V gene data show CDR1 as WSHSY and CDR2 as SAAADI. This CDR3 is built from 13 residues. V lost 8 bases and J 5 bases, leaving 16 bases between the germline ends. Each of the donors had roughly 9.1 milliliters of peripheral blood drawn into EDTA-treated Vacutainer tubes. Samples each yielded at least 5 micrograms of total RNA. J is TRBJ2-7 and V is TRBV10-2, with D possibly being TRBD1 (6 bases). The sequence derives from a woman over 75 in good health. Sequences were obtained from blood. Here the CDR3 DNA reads TGCGCCAGCGCTTCAGGCAGGGGACACGAGCAGTACTTC. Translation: CASASGRGHEQYF.